The entry below gives a single T cell receptor beta chain sequence along with its context. Assay used: immunoSEQ multiplex PCR; TCRdb lists only in-frame clones, some missing. The sample lists around 300,000 clones, 80% to 90% occurring once. The data belong to a study of blood T cell repertoires in COVID-19. Looking at the study overall: PBMCs, B-cell-depleted T cells, or T cells provided the cDNA or gDNA that made up the material.

Enrollees, roughly 18 to 90 years old, lived in about two dozen US areas. In germline, CDR1 is LGHDT, CDR2 YNNKEL (reference sequence). V lost 5 bases to trimming and J lost 4 bases; unmatched junction nucleotides: 9. This CDR3 region has 16 residues. This chain joins TRBV3-1 (or the pseudogene TRBV3-2) and TRBJ2-1; 9 bases match TRBD2. The specimen was PBMCs or T cells enriched from blood (not recorded which). The TCR was taken from a woman in her late teens or twenties who had recovered from COVID-19. The CDR3 is CASSSTLAGPYNEQFF. CDR3 nucleotides: TGTGCCAGCAGCTCTACGCTAGCGGGGCCATACAATGAGCAGTTCTTC.